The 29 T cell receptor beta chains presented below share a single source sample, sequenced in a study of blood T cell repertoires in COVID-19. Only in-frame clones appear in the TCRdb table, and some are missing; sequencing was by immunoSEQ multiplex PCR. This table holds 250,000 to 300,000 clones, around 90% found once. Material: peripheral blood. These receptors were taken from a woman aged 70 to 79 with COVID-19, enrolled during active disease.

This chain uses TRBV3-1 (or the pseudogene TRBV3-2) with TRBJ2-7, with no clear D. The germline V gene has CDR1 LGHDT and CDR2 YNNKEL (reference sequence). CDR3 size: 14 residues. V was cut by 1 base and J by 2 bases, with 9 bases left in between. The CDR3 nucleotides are TGTGCCAGCAGCCAAGGAACAAGTACCTACGAGCAGTACTTC. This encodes CASSQGTSTYEQYF.

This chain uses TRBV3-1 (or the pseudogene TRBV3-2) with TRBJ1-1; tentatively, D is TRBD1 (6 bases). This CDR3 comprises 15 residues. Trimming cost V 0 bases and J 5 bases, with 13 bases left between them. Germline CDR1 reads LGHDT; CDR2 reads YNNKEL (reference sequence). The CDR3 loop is CASSQEGQGLTEAFF. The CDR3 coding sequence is TGTGCCAGCAGCCAAGAAGGGCAGGGGCTGACTGAAGCTTTCTTT.

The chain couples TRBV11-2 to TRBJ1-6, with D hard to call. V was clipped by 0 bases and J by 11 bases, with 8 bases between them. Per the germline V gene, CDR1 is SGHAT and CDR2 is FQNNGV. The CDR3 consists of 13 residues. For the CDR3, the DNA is TGTGCCAGCAGCTTAGACCCCATTCCACCCCTCCACTTT. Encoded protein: CASSLDPIPPLHF.

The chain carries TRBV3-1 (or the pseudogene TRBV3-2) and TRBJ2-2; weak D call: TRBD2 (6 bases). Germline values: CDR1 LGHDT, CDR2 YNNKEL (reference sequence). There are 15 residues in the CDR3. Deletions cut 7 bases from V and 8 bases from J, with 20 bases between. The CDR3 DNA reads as TGTGCCAGCACCCATTCGACTAGAACGAAAGGGGAGCTGTTTTTT. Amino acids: CASTHSTRTKGELFF.

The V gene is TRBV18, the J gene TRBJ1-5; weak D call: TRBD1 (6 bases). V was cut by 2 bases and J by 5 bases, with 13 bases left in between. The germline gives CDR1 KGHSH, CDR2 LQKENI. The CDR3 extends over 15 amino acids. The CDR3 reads CASSPSLQGDQPQHF. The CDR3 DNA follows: TGTGCCAGCTCACCATCATTACAGGGAGATCAGCCCCAGCATTTT.

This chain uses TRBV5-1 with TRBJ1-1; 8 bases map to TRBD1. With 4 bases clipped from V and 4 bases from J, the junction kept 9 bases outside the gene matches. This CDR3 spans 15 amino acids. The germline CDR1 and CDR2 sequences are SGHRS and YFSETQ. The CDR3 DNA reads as TGCGCCAGCAGCCTGATCAGGACAGGGAGCACTGAAGCTTTCTTT. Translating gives CASSLIRTGSTEAFF. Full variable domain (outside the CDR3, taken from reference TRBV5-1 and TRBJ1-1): KAGVTQTPRYLIKTRGQQVTLSCSPISGHRSVSWYQQTPGQGLQFLFEYFSETQRNKGNFPGRFSGRQFSNSRSEMNVSTLELGDSALYLCASSLIRTGSTEAFFGQGTRLTVV.

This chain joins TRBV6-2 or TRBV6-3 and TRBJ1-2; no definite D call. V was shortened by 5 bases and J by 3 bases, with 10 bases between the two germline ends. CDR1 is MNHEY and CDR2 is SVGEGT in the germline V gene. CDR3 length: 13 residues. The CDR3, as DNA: TGTGCCAGCAGTAACCGTGAGGACTATGGCTACACCTTC. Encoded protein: CASSNREDYGYTF.

The CDR3 DNA is TGTGCCAGTAGTGGACAGGTCAGGCAGCCCCAGCATTTT. Amino acid sequence: CASSGQVRQPQHF. The chain joins TRBV19 to TRBJ1-5; 7 positions agree with TRBD1. Germline assignment: CDR1 LNHDA and CDR2 SQIVND (reference sequence). The V and J ends lost 5 bases and 7 bases, in that order; junction bases with no gene match: 5. The CDR3 is made up of 13 amino acids. The full variable domain, with the rest looked up from reference TRBV19 and TRBJ1-5, is DGGITQSPKYLFRKEGQNVTLSCEQNLNHDAMYWYRQDPGQGLRLIYYSQIVNDFQKGDIAEGYSVSREKKESFPLTVTSAQKNPTAFYLCASSGQVRQPQHFGDGTRLSIL.

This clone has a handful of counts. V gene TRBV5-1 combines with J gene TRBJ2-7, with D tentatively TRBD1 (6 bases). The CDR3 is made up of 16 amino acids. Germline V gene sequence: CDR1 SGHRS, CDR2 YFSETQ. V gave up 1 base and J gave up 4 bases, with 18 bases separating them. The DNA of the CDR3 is TGCGCCAGCAGCTTGAGGTTAACAGGGAGTGTGTACGAGCAGTACTTC. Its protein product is CASSLRLTGSVYEQYF. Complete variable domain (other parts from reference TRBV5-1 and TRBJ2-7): KAGVTQTPRYLIKTRGQQVTLSCSPISGHRSVSWYQQTPGQGLQFLFEYFSETQRNKGNFPGRFSGRQFSNSRSEMNVSTLELGDSALYLCASSLRLTGSVYEQYFGPGTRLTVT.

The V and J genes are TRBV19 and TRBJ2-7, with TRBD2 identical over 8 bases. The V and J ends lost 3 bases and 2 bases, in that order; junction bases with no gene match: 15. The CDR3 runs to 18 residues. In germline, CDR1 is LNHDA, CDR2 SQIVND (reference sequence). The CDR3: CASSIGGLAATVTYEQYF. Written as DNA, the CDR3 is TGTGCCAGTAGTATTGGAGGACTAGCAGCCACAGTAACCTACGAGCAGTACTTC.

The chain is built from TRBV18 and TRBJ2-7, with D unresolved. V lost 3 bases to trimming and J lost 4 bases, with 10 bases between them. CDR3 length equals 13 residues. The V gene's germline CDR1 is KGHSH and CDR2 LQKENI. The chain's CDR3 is CASSPGAYYEQYF. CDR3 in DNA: TGTGCCAGCTCACCCGGTGCCTATTACGAGCAGTACTTC. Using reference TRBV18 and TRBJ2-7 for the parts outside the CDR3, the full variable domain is NAGVMQNPRHLVRRRGQEARLRCSPMKGHSHVYWYRQLPEEGLKFMVYLQKENIIDESGMPKERFSAEFPKEGPSILRIQQVVRGDSAAYFCASSPGAYYEQYFGPGTRLTVT.

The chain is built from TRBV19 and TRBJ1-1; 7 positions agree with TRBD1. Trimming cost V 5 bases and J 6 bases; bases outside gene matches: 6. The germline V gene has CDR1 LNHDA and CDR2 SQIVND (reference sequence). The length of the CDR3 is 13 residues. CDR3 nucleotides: TGTGCCAGTAGTGCGGGCAGGGGGGCTGAAGCTTTCTTT. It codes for CASSAGRGAEAFF.

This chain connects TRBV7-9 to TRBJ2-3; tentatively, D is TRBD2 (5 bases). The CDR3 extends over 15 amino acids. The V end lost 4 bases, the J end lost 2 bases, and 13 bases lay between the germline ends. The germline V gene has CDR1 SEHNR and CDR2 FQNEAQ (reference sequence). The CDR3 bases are TGTGCCAGCAGCTCGCTAGCAGCCCCCACAGATACGCAGTATTTT. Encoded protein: CASSSLAAPTDTQYF. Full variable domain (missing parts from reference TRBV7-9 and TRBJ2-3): DTGVSQNPRHKITKRGQNVTFRCDPISEHNRLYWYRQTLGQGPEFLTYFQNEAQLEKSRLLSDRFSAERPKGSFSTLEIQRTEQGDSAMYLCASSSLAAPTDTQYFGPGTRLTVL.

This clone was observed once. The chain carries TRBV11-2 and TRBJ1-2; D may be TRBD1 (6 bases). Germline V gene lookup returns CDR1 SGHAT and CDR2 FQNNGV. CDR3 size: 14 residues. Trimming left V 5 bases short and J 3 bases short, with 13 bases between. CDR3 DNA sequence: TGTGCCAGCAGCGAATCCCAGGGGTACTATGGCTACACCTTC. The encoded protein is CASSESQGYYGYTF.

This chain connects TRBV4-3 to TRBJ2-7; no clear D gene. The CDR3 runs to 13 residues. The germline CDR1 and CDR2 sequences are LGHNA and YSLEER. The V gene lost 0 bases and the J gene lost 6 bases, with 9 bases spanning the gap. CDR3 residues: CASSQDFSREQYF. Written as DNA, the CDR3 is TGCGCCAGCAGCCAAGATTTTAGTCGCGAGCAGTACTTC.

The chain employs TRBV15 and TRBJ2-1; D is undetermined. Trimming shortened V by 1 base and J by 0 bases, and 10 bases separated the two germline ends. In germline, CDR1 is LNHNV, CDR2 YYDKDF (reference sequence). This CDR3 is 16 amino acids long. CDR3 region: CATSRADTYSYNEQFF. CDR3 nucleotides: TGTGCCACCAGCAGAGCCGACACATACTCCTACAATGAGCAGTTCTTC.

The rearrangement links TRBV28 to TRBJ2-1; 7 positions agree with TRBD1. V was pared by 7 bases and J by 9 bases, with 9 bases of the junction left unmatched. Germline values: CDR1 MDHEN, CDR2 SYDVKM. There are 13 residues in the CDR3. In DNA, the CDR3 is TGTGCCAGCACCCAGGACAGGCGTGTTGAGCAGTTCTTC. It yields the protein CASTQDRRVEQFF.

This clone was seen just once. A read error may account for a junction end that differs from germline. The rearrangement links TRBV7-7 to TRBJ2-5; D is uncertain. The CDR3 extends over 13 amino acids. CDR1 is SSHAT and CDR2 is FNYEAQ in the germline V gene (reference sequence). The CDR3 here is CASSLSLQETQYF. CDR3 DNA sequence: TGTGCTAGCAGCTTATCACTCCAAGAGACCCAGTACTTC.

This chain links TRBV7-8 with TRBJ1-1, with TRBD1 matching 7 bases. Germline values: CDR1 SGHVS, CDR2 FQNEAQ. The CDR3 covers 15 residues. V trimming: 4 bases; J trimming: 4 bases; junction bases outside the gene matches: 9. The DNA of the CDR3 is TGTGCCAGCAGCTCTCTAGGGGGCGTCGGCACTGAAGCTTTCTTT. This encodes CASSSLGGVGTEAFF.

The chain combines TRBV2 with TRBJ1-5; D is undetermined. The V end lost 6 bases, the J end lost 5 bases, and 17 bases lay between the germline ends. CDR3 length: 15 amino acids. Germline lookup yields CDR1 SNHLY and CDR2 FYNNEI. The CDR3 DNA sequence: TGTGCCAGCAGCGAGACGCCGAACAGTTATCAGCCCCAGCATTTT. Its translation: CASSETPNSYQPQHF.

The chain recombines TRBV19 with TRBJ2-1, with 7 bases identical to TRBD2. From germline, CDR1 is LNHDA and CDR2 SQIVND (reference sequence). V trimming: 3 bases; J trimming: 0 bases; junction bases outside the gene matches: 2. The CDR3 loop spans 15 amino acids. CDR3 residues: CASSISGGSYNEQFF. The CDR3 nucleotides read TGTGCCAGTAGTATTTCGGGAGGCTCCTACAATGAGCAGTTCTTC.

DNA for the CDR3: TGTGCCAGCTCACCGCAGACTAGCGGGAGGGCCAGTGAGCAGTTCTTC. This codes for CASSPQTSGRASEQFF. The V call is TRBV18, the J call TRBJ2-1, with TRBD2 identical over 14 bases. V lost 3 bases and J lost 9; bases outside the gene matches: 7. The CDR3 has 16 residues. Per germline, CDR1 KGHSH and CDR2 LQKENI.

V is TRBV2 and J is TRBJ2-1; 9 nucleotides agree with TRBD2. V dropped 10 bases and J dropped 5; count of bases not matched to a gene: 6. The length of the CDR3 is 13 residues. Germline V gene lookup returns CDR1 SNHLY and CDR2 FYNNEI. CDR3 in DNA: TGTGCCAACCAACTAGCGGGCAACAATGAGCAGTTCTTC. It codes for CANQLAGNNEQFF.

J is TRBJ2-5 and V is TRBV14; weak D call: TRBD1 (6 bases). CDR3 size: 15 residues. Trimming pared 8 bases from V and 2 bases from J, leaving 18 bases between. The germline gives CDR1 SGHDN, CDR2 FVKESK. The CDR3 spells CASGRLQGGQETQYF. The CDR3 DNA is TGTGCCAGCGGAAGATTACAGGGCGGGCAAGAGACCCAGTACTTC.

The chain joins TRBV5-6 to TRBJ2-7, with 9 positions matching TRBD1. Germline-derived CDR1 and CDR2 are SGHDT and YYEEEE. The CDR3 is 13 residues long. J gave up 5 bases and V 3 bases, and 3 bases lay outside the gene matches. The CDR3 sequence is CASSWDRANEQYF. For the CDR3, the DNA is TGTGCCAGCAGCTGGGACAGGGCTAACGAGCAGTACTTC.

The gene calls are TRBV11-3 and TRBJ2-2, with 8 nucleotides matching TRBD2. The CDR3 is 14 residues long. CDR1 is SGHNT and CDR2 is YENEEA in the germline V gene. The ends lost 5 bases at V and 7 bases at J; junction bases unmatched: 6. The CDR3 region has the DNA TGTGCCAGCAGCCCGTTAACTAGCGGCGGGGAGCTGTTTTTT. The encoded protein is CASSPLTSGGELFF.

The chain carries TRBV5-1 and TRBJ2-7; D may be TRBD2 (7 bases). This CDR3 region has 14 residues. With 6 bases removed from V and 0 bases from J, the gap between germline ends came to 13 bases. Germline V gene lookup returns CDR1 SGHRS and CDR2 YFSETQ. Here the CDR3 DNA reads TGCGCCAGCACTGCGGGGGCGAGCTCCTACGAGCAGTACTTC. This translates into CASTAGASSYEQYF.

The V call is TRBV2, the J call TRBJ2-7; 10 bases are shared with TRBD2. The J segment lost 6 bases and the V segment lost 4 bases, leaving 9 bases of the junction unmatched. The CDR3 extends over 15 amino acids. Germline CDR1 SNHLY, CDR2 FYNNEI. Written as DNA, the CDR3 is TGTGCCAGCAGTGGAGCGGGAGGGCCTTTGGGCGAGCAGTACTTC. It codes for CASSGAGGPLGEQYF.

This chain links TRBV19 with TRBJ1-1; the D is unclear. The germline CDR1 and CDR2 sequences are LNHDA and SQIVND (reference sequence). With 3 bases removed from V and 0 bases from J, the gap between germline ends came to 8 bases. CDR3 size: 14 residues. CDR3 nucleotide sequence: TGTGCCAGTAGTATCCAGGTCATGAACACTGAAGCTTTCTTT. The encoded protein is CASSIQVMNTEAFF.